The 29 T cell receptor beta chains in this list originate from one sample, sequenced in a study of blood T cell repertoires in COVID-19. Assay: immunoSEQ multiplex PCR; the TCRdb copy retains only in-frame clones and omits some. Of roughly 380,000 clones in the sample, more than 85% were seen once. Input material: PBMCs or T cells enriched from blood (not recorded which). The origin of the receptors is a woman between 25 and 40 years old who had recovered from COVID-19.

The chain has TRBV4-1 and TRBJ1-1, with 12 bases lining up with TRBD1. Germline CDR1 MGHRA, CDR2 YSYEKL. Trimming removed 4 bases from V and 5 bases from J; junction bases left unmatched: 8. CDR3 length: 16 amino acids. The CDR3 DNA is TGCGCCAGCAGCCCAGCGGGACAGGGGGCTAAGACTGAAGCTTTCTTT. As protein: CASSPAGQGAKTEAFF.

J is TRBJ2-7 and V is TRBV7-2, with 8 nucleotides matching TRBD2. CDR3 length: 15 residues. Trimming cost V 1 base and J 5 bases; bases outside gene matches: 7. Germline CDR1 and CDR2: SGHTA and FQGNSA. CDR3 bases: TGTGCCAGCAGCTTAGAGGGACTAGTGTATGACGAGCAGTACTTC. This encodes CASSLEGLVYDEQYF.

V is TRBV5-1 and J is TRBJ1-4, with TRBD1 identical over 8 bases. This CDR3 comprises 15 residues. Germline values: CDR1 SGHRS, CDR2 YFSETQ. The ends lost 4 bases at V and 4 bases at J; junction bases unmatched: 6. In DNA, the CDR3 is TGCGCCAGCAGCCGGACCGGACAGGGTAATGAAAAACTGTTTTTT. This sequence encodes CASSRTGQGNEKLFF. The whole variable domain, filled in from reference TRBV5-1 and TRBJ1-4, reads KAGVTQTPRYLIKTRGQQVTLSCSPISGHRSVSWYQQTPGQGLQFLFEYFSETQRNKGNFPGRFSGRQFSNSRSEMNVSTLELGDSALYLCASSRTGQGNEKLFFGSGTQLSVL.

The rearrangement uses TRBV5-1 and TRBJ2-7; the match to TRBD1 covers 7 bases. The germline V gene has CDR1 SGHRS and CDR2 YFSETQ. The CDR3 consists of 11 residues. V lost 8 bases to trimming and J lost 6 bases; unmatched junction nucleotides: 5. The CDR3 DNA sequence: TGCGCCAGTCGAGACAGGGTCGAGCAGTACTTC. As protein: CASRDRVEQYF.

The CDR3 DNA reads as TGCAGTGCTAGTCTAGACAGGAACACCGGGGAGCTGTTTTTT. Translating it yields CSASLDRNTGELFF. This rearrangement joins TRBV20-1 to TRBJ2-2, with D possibly being TRBD1 (5 bases). Germline assignment: CDR1 DFQATT and CDR2 SNEGSKA (reference sequence). The CDR3 covers 14 residues. Deletions cut 3 bases from V and 1 base from J, with 9 bases between.

This chain links TRBV13 with TRBJ2-1, with TRBD2 matching over 9 bases. CDR3 length: 15 residues. With 5 bases clipped from V and 0 bases from J, the junction kept 2 bases outside the gene matches. The germline gives CDR1 PRHDT, CDR2 FYEKMQ (reference sequence). In DNA form, the CDR3 reads TGTGCCAGCAGCCTAGCGGGATCCTCCTACAATGAGCAGTTCTTC. This translates into CASSLAGSSYNEQFF.

V gene TRBV6-1 combines with J gene TRBJ1-1; a possible D gene is TRBD1 (5 bases). V was shortened by 2 bases and J by 0 bases, with 10 bases between the two germline ends. This CDR3 has 15 residues. Germline assignment: CDR1 MNHNS and CDR2 SASEGT. The CDR3 DNA sequence: TGTGCCAGCAGTGAAACAGGAGTTCTGAACACTGAAGCTTTCTTT. It specifies CASSETGVLNTEAFF.

The chain combines TRBV5-1 with TRBJ2-7; possibly TRBD1 for D (5 bases). The germline V gene encodes CDR1 SGHRS and CDR2 YFSETQ. Between the trimmed V and J ends, which lost 0 bases and 5 bases, there was a span of 15 bases. The CDR3 has 15 residues. CDR3: CASSLEGQGYHEQYF. For the CDR3, the DNA is TGCGCCAGCAGCTTGGAGGGGCAGGGTTACCACGAGCAGTACTTC.

This clone has a handful of counts. The chain couples TRBV19 to TRBJ2-3; 7 bases map to TRBD2. V lost 5 bases, J lost 0 bases, and 2 bases stayed unmatched. Germline V gene sequence: CDR1 LNHDA, CDR2 SQIVND (reference sequence). This CDR3 is built from 14 residues. CDR3 DNA: TGTGCCAGTAGTTACGGGGGGAGCACAGATACGCAGTATTTT. It yields the protein CASSYGGSTDTQYF. Together with reference TRBV19 and TRBJ2-3, the CDR3 gives the full variable domain: DGGITQSPKYLFRKEGQNVTLSCEQNLNHDAMYWYRQDPGQGLRLIYYSQIVNDFQKGDIAEGYSVSREKKESFPLTVTSAQKNPTAFYLCASSYGGSTDTQYFGPGTRLTVL.

In nucleotides, the CDR3 is TGTGCCAGCAGTGAAGTTGGGAGGGGCGACTATGGCTACACCTTC. Translating it yields CASSEVGRGDYGYTF. The chain links TRBV6-1 to TRBJ1-2; D may be TRBD1 (5 bases). This CDR3 spans 15 amino acids. V lost 1 base and J lost 3, with 12 bases in between. Germline CDR1 and CDR2: MNHNS and SASEGT.

V usage is TRBV7-2 and J usage is TRBJ1-2, with unresolved D. Germline V lookup: CDR1 SGHTA, CDR2 FQGNSA. V was pared by 5 bases and J by 5 bases, with 15 bases between. The CDR3 is 14 amino acids. In DNA form, the CDR3 reads TGTGCCAGCAGCCCCCACAACCCGTTTTATGGCTACACCTTC. This gives the protein CASSPHNPFYGYTF.

The chain links TRBV11-2 to TRBJ2-7, with TRBD2 matching 10 bases. The CDR3 loop spans 16 amino acids. Germline-derived CDR1 and CDR2 are SGHAT and FQNNGV. V trimming: 5 bases; J trimming: 2 bases; junction bases outside the gene matches: 9. The CDR3 spells CASSRTSGIIPYEQYF. CDR3 DNA: TGTGCCAGCAGCAGGACTAGCGGAATAATTCCCTACGAGCAGTACTTC.

This chain uses TRBV2 with TRBJ2-1; 11 bases line up with TRBD2. After removal of 5 bases from V and 1 base from J, the junction contained 7 bases not matched to a gene. This CDR3 has 17 residues. Germline CDR1 SNHLY, CDR2 FYNNEI. This chain's CDR3 is CASSPGLAALSYNEQFF. CDR3 nucleotide sequence: TGTGCCAGCAGTCCGGGACTAGCGGCGTTATCCTACAATGAGCAGTTCTTC.

This chain connects TRBV2 to TRBJ2-7, with D tentatively TRBD1 (6 bases). There are 14 residues in the CDR3. Between the trimmed V and J ends, which lost 4 bases and 0 bases, there was a span of 10 bases. The germline V gene encodes CDR1 SNHLY and CDR2 FYNNEI. The CDR3 DNA reads TGTGCCAGCAGTGTAACAGGGCTCTCCTACGAGCAGTACTTC. This encodes CASSVTGLSYEQYF. The full variable domain, rest sourced from reference TRBV2 and TRBJ2-7, is EPEVTQTPSHQVTQMGQEVILRCVPISNHLYFYWYRQILGQKVEFLVSFYNNEISEKSEIFDDQFSVERPDGSNFTLKIRSTKLEDSAMYFCASSVTGLSYEQYFGPGTRLTVT.

This sequence joins TRBV12-3 or TRBV12-4 and TRBJ1-2; the D is unclear. Trimming removed 7 bases at V and 9 bases at J, with 18 bases between. The CDR3 has 13 residues. Here the CDR3 reads CASTSGRARSYTF. CDR3 nucleotide sequence: TGTGCCAGCACCTCGGGGAGGGCGAGGAGCTACACCTTC.

The CDR3 nucleotides read TGTGCCAGCAGTCAGACCGGGACAGGGTCTTACAATGAGCAGTTCTTC. This encodes CASSQTGTGSYNEQFF. The rearrangement links TRBV27 to TRBJ2-1; 9 bases line up with TRBD1. The CDR3 covers 16 residues. Losses at the gene ends were 5 bases for V and 4 bases for J; bases not matched to a gene: 9. Germline V gene lookup returns CDR1 MNHEY and CDR2 SMNVEV (reference sequence).

V and J are TRBV13 and TRBJ2-7; TRBD2 agrees at 7 bases. V trimming: 0 bases; J trimming: 9 bases; junction bases outside the gene matches: 2. CDR1 is PRHDT and CDR2 is FYEKMQ in the germline V gene (reference sequence). This CDR3 region has 12 residues. The chain's CDR3 is CASSLGQRGQYF. CDR3 coding DNA: TGTGCCAGCAGCTTAGGCCAGCGGGGGCAGTACTTC.

The sample holds one count of this clone. V and J are TRBV20-1 and TRBJ2-1; D remains unclear. This CDR3 has 11 amino acids. V dropped 7 bases and J dropped 5 bases, with 9 bases sitting between them. CDR1 and CDR2 from the germline V gene are DFQATT and SNEGSKA (reference sequence). The CDR3 region has the DNA TGCAGTGGTAAGCCAAACAATGAGCAGTTCTTC. It translates to CSGKPNNEQFF.

The chain joins TRBV7-8 to TRBJ2-7; a possible D gene is TRBD2 (6 bases). Trimming pared 0 bases from V and 6 bases from J, leaving 12 bases between. This CDR3 has 14 amino acids. The germline V gene has CDR1 SGHVS and CDR2 FQNEAQ. This chain's CDR3 is CASSLAGGKGEQYF. CDR3 DNA sequence: TGTGCCAGCAGCTTAGCGGGAGGAAAGGGCGAGCAGTACTTC.

This chain connects TRBV7-8 to TRBJ1-5; D not certain. Germline-derived CDR1 and CDR2 are SGHVS and FQNEAQ. CDR3 length: 13 amino acids. The V gene lost 2 bases and the J gene lost 1 base, with 3 bases spanning the gap. CDR3 loop: CASSLSSNQPQHF. CDR3 nucleotide sequence: TGTGCCAGCAGCTTATCAAGCAATCAGCCCCAGCATTTT.

V usage is TRBV7-9 and J usage is TRBJ2-7; 7 bases align to TRBD2. The trim removed 3 bases at V and 3 bases at J, leaving 2 bases unmatched. Per germline, CDR1 SEHNR and CDR2 FQNEAQ (reference sequence). The CDR3 is 13 residues long. This CDR3 is CASSFGGGYEQYF. In DNA form, the CDR3 reads TGTGCCAGCAGCTTTGGCGGGGGCTACGAGCAGTACTTC.

This clone was detected once. V and J are TRBV7-2 and TRBJ2-7, with 12 bases identical to TRBD2. CDR1 and CDR2 from the germline V gene are SGHTA and FQGNSA. The CDR3 runs to 15 residues. J was trimmed by 3 bases and V by 2 bases; bases with no gene match: 2. In nucleotides, the CDR3 is TGTGCCAGCAGCTTAACGGGACTAGCGGGCTACGAGCAGTACTTC. Its protein is CASSLTGLAGYEQYF. Together with reference TRBV7-2 and TRBJ2-7, the CDR3 gives the full variable domain: GAGVSQSPSNKVTEKGKDVELRCDPISGHTALYWYRQSLGQGLEFLIYFQGNSAPDKSGLPSDRFSAERTGGSVSTLTIQRTQQEDSAVYLCASSLTGLAGYEQYFGPGTRLTVT.

The chain carries TRBV4-2 and TRBJ2-3, with TRBD1 matching over 8 bases. The trim removed 4 bases at V and 5 bases at J, leaving 5 bases unmatched. The CDR3 totals 14 residues. Germline CDR1 LGHNA, CDR2 YNFKEQ. CDR3 sequence: CASSPQGAQDTQYF. The CDR3 coding sequence is TGTGCCAGCAGCCCTCAGGGGGCTCAAGATACGCAGTATTTT.

This clone was counted only a few times. The chain combines TRBV12-3 or TRBV12-4 with TRBJ1-3; D is ambiguous. The CDR3 has 13 amino acids. Trimming stripped 3 bases from V and 8 bases from J, with 11 bases between. The CDR3 DNA sequence: TGTGCCAGCAGTTTCGTCGGTGTCGACACCATATATTTT. Residues: CASSFVGVDTIYF.

This chain uses TRBV2 with TRBJ1-5; TRBD1 is a possible D gene (5 bases). V was shortened by 7 bases and J by 9 bases, with 19 bases between the two germline ends. Per germline, CDR1 SNHLY and CDR2 FYNNEI. This CDR3 region has 14 residues. The CDR3 nucleotides read TGTGCCAGCACCCCGGGGGACGGGGAGCGGCCCCAGCATTTT. As protein: CASTPGDGERPQHF.

V gene TRBV7-2 combines with J gene TRBJ2-3; D possibly corresponds to TRBD2 (7 bases). Trimming took off 3 bases at V and 0 bases at J, with 13 bases between the two ends. Germline CDR1 is SGHTA and CDR2 is FQGNSA. The CDR3 is 16 residues long. The CDR3 sequence is CASSLEGGISTDTQYF. CDR3 nucleotides: TGTGCCAGCAGCTTGGAGGGGGGGATCAGCACAGATACGCAGTATTTT.

In this sample, this clone turned up many times. Other DNA sequences within the sample encode an identical CDR3. This chain connects TRBV5-6 to TRBJ1-4; D gene unclear. Trimming cost V 3 bases and J 4 bases, with 7 bases left between them. The CDR3 is made up of 13 amino acids. Germline CDR1 reads SGHDT; CDR2 reads YYEEEE. CDR3 sequence reads: CASSSVLNEKLFF. Written as DNA, the CDR3 is TGTGCCAGCAGCTCGGTCCTTAATGAAAAACTGTTTTTT.

The chain combines TRBV6-1 with TRBJ2-2; 7 nucleotides align to TRBD1. The CDR3 is made up of 14 amino acids. CDR1 and CDR2 (germline): MNHNS, SASEGT. The V and J ends lost 2 bases and 4 bases, in that order; junction bases with no gene match: 1. This chain's CDR3 is CASSERGRTGELFF. In DNA, the CDR3 is TGTGCCAGCAGTGAAAGGGGGCGCACCGGGGAGCTGTTTTTT.

CDR3 sequence: CASSEGVKRETQYF. The CDR3 region has the DNA TGTGCCAGCAGTGAAGGGGTGAAGCGGGAGACCCAGTACTTC. The chain is built from TRBV2 and TRBJ2-5, with D possibly matching TRBD2 (5 bases). The germline V gene encodes CDR1 SNHLY and CDR2 FYNNEI. V was cut by 1 base and J by 5 bases, with 11 bases left in between. The CDR3 sequence is 14 residues long.